This T cell receptor (beta chain) was retrieved from a study of blood T cell repertoires in COVID-19. The germline gives CDR1 LGHDT, CDR2 YNNKEL (reference sequence). The CDR3 loop spans 17 amino acids. Trimming took 3 bases from V and 4 from J; bases not matched to a gene: 5. In the original workflow: Reference gene primer amplification gave estimated nucleated cell counts. Libraries were prepared by immunoSEQ multiplex PCR; TCRdb keeps only in-frame clonotypes and omits some of them. The V and J calls and the clone size are those of that table, but D and trimming were determined from the DNA. The data contain around 260,000 clones, approximately 86% of them singletons.

This TCR derives from a human donor with COVID-19, enrolled during active disease. The donor label of this sample is uncertain. The rearrangement links TRBV3-1 (or the pseudogene TRBV3-2) to TRBJ2-2; TRBD2 aligns across 13 bases. Sequencing was done on a sample of peripheral blood. The CDR3 DNA reads TGTGCCAGCAGCCATACTAGCGGGAGGGCCGGCACCGGGGAGCTGTTTTTT. It translates to CASSHTSGRAGTGELFF.